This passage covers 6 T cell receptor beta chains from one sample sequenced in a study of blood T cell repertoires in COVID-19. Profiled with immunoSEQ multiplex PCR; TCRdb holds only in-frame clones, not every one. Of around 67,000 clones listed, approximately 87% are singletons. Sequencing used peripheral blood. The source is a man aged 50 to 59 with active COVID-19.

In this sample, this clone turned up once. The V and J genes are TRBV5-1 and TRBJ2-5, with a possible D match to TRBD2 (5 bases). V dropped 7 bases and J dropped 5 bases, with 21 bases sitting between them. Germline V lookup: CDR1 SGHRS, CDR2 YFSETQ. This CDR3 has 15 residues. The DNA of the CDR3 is TGCGCCAGCGGGGAAGACGGAAGCCGAGGGGAGACCCAGTACTTC. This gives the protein CASGEDGSRGETQYF.

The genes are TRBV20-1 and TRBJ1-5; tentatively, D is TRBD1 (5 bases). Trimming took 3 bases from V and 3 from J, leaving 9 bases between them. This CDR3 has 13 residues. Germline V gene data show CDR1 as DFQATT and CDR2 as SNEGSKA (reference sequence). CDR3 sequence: CSASYRSNQPQHF. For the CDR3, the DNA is TGCAGTGCTAGTTACAGGTCCAATCAGCCCCAGCATTTT.

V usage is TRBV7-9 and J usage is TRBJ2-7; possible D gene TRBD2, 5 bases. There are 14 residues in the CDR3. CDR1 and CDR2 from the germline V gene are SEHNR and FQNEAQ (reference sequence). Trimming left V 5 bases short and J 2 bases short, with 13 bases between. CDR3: CASSVTGVTYEQYF. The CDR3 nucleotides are TGTGCCAGCAGCGTGACCGGGGTGACCTACGAGCAGTACTTC. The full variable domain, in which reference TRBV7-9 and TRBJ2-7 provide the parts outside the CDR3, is DTGVSQNPRHKITKRGQNVTFRCDPISEHNRLYWYRQTLGQGPEFLTYFQNEAQLEKSRLLSDRFSAERPKGSFSTLEIQRTEQGDSAMYLCASSVTGVTYEQYFGPGTRLTVT.

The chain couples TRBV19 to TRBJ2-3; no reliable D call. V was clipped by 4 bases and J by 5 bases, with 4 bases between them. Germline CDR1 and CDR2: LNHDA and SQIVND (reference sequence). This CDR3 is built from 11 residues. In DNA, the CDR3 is TGTGCCAGTAGTACCTTAGATACGCAGTATTTT. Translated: CASSTLDTQYF.

CDR3 loop: CASSSTRVDYGYTF. CDR3 nucleotide sequence: TGCGCCAGCAGCAGTACCAGGGTGGACTATGGCTACACCTTC. The chain combines TRBV5-1 with TRBJ1-2, with a possible D match to TRBD1 (5 bases). CDR1 and CDR2 from the germline V gene are SGHRS and YFSETQ. V lost 4 bases, J lost 3 bases, and 13 bases lay in between. This CDR3 has 14 amino acids.

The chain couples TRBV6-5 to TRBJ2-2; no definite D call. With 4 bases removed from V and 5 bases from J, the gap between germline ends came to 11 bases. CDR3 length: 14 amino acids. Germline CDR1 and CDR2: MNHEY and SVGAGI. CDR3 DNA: TGTGCCAGCAGTTCCGTTCTAATTACCGGGGAGCTGTTTTTT. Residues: CASSSVLITGELFF.